This TCR beta chain was obtained from a study of human T cells and chemical hapten exposure. V was pared by 4 bases and J by 5 bases, with 9 bases between. The CDR3 length is 13 residues. CDR1 MNHNY and CDR2 SVGAGI come from the germline V gene (reference sequence). The time point was: patch test 2, 6 weeks after DPC sensitization. Sample treatment: therapeutic diphenylcyclopropenone sensitization with weekly scalp DPC. As the library was built, unique molecular identifiers were attached to individual cDNA molecules. Each CDR3 protein is one row after TCRdb ran MiXCR on the RACE reads. The sample includes 65,000 to 95,000 distinct CDR3 sequences, about 6.6% seen only once; the top ten take 1% to 1.5%.

The material sequenced was whole blood, taken in connection with sensitization to the hapten diphenylcyclopropenone (DPC). J is TRBJ2-1 and V is TRBV6-6, with D possibly TRBD1 on 6 matching bases. This TCR came from a woman in her 30s with alopecia areata. Some clones in this sample may be carry-over from other donors' samples. As DNA, the CDR3 is TGTGCCAGCAGTTCACAGGGTCACAATGAGCAGTTCTTC. It translates to CASSSQGHNEQFF.